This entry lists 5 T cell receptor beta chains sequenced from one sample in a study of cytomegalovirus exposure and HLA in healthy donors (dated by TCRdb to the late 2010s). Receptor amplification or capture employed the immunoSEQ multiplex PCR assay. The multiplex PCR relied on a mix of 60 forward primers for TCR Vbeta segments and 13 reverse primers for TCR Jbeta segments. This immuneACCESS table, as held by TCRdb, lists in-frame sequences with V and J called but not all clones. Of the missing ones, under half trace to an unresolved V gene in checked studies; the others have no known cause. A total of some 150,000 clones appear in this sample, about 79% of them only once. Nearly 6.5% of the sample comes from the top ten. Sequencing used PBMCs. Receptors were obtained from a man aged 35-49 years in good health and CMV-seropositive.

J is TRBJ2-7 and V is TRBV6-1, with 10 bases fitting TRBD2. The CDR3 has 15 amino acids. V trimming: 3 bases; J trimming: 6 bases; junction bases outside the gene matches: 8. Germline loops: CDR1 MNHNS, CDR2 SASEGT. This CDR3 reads CASSELAGVSGEQYF. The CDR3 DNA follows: TGTGCCAGCAGTGAGCTAGCGGGAGTTTCTGGCGAGCAGTACTTC.

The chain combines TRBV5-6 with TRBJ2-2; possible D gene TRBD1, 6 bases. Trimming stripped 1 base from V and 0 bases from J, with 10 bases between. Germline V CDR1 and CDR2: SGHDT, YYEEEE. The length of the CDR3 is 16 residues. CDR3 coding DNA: TGTGCCAGCAGCTTGCTACAGGGCCCGAACACCGGGGAGCTGTTTTTT. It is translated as CASSLLQGPNTGELFF.

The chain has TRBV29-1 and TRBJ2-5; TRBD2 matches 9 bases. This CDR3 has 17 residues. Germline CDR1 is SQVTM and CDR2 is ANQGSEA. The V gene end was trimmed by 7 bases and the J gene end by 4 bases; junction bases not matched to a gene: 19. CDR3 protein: CSALRLAGPTNPETQYF. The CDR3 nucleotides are TGCAGCGCCCTGAGGCTAGCGGGACCTACCAACCCAGAGACCCAGTACTTC.

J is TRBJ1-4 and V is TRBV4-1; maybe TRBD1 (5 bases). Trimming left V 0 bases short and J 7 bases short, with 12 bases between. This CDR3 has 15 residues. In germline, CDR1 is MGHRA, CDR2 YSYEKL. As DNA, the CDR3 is TGCGCCAGCAGCCAAGATTGGCGGGGCGGTGAAAAACTGTTTTTT. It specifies CASSQDWRGGEKLFF.

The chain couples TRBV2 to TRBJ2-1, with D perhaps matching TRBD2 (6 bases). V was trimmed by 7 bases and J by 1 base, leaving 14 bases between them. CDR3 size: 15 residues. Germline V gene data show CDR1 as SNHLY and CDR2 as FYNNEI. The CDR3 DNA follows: TGTGCCAGCACTCGGACTACCCTATCCTACAATGAGCAGTTCTTC. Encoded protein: CASTRTTLSYNEQFF.